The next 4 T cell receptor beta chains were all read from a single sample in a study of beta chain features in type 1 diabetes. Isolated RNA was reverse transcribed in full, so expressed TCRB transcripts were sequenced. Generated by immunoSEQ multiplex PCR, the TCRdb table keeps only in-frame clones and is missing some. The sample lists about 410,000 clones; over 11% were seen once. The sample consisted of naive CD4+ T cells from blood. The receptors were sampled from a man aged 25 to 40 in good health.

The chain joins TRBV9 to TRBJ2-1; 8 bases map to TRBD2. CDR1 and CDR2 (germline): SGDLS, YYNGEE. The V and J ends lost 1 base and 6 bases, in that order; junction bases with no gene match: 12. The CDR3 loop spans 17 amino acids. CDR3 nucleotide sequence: TGTGCCAGCAGCGTAATGAGCGGGAGTTTCGTAGGCAATGAGCAGTTCTTC. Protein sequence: CASSVMSGSFVGNEQFF.

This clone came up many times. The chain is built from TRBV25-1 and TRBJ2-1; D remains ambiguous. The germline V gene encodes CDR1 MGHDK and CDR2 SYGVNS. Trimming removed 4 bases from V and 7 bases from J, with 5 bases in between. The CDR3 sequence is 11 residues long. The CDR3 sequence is CASSVINEQFF. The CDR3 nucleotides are TGTGCCAGCAGTGTGATAAATGAGCAGTTCTTC.

The CDR3 DNA is TGTGCCACCGCGGGACAGCCATACGAGCAGTACGTC. As protein: CATAGQPYEQYV. V is TRBV10-3 and J is TRBJ2-7, with D maybe TRBD1 (7 bases). This CDR3 region has 12 residues. Germline V gene lookup returns CDR1 ENHRY and CDR2 SYGVKD. Trimming took off 10 bases at V and 4 bases at J, with 14 bases between the two ends.

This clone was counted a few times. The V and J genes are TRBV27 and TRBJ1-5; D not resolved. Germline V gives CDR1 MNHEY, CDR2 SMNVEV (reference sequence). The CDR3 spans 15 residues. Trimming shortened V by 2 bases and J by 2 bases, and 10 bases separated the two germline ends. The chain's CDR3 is CASSLVGNRNQPQHF. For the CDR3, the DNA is TGTGCCAGCAGTTTAGTTGGGAACCGCAATCAGCCCCAGCATTTT.